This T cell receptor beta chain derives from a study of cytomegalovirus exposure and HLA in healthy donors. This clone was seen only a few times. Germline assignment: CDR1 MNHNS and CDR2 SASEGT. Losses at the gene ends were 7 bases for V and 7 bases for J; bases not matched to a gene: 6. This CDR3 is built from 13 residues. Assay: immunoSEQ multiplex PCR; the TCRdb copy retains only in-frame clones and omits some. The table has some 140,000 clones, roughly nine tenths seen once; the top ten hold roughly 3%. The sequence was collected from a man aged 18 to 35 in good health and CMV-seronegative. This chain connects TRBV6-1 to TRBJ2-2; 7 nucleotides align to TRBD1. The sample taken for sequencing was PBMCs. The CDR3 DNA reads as TGTGCCAGCAAAGAGACAGGGCACGGGGAGCTGTTTTTT. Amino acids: CASKETGHGELFF.